Below are 30 T cell receptor beta chains sequenced from a single sample in a study of T cell responses to AZD1222 COVID-19 vaccine. TCRdb's table, derived via immunoSEQ multiplex PCR, lists solely in-frame clones and lacks some. Here the sample spans about 110,000 clones, 87% being singletons. The sample here was peripheral blood, taken on day 0 of AZD1222 vaccination. These receptors were obtained from an adult in good health.

The chain is built from TRBV7-2 and TRBJ1-3; D is uncertain. Looked up from germline, CDR1 is SGHTA and CDR2 is FQGNSA. The CDR3 length is 14 residues. Deletions cut 0 bases from V and 4 bases from J, with 7 bases between. For the CDR3, the DNA is TGTGCCAGCAGCTTAGCGGGTCAGGGAAACACCATATATTTT. The encoded protein is CASSLAGQGNTIYF.

This chain joins TRBV9 and TRBJ2-7, with 10 nucleotides matching TRBD2. The CDR3 is 15 amino acids. In germline, CDR1 is SGDLS, CDR2 YYNGEE. With 0 bases clipped from V and 2 bases from J, the junction kept 2 bases outside the gene matches. The CDR3 spells CASSVASGGAYEQYF. CDR3 in DNA: TGTGCCAGCAGCGTAGCTAGCGGGGGCGCCTACGAGCAGTACTTC. Complete variable domain (other parts from reference TRBV9 and TRBJ2-7): DSGVTQTPKHLITATGQRVTLRCSPRSGDLSVYWYQQSLDQGLQFLIQYYNGEERAKGNILERFSAQQFPDLHSELNLSSLELGDSALYFCASSVASGGAYEQYFGPGTRLTVT.

The V call is TRBV5-1, the J call TRBJ2-1, with TRBD1 matching 7 bases. Per germline, CDR1 SGHRS and CDR2 YFSETQ. With V trimmed by 0 bases and J by 6 bases, 9 bases remained unmatched. This CDR3 region has 16 residues. The CDR3 DNA follows: TGCGCCAGCAGCTTGGGAGGGGGCCCGCCCCCCAATGAGCAGTTCTTC. The encoded protein is CASSLGGGPPPNEQFF.

The V and J genes are TRBV6-2 or TRBV6-3 and TRBJ2-3, with D possibly called TRBD1 or TRBD2 (5 bases each). Trimming left V 0 bases short and J 6 bases short, with 19 bases between. Germline V lookup: CDR1 MNHEY, CDR2 SVGEGT. The CDR3 covers 17 residues. CDR3 sequence: CASSYSQAGGEADTQYF. The DNA of the CDR3 is TGTGCCAGCAGTTACTCCCAAGCTGGGGGAGAGGCCGATACGCAGTATTTT.

The rearrangement uses TRBV2 and TRBJ2-7, with D possibly matching TRBD2 (7 bases). The CDR3 contains 11 residues. The V gene's germline CDR1 is SNHLY and CDR2 FYNNEI. The ends were cut back, 4 bases at V and 9 bases at J, with 10 bases in the middle. CDR3 protein: CASSGRGRQYF. The CDR3 DNA follows: TGTGCCAGCAGTGGGCGGGGGCGGCAGTACTTC. Full variable domain (missing parts from reference TRBV2 and TRBJ2-7): EPEVTQTPSHQVTQMGQEVILRCVPISNHLYFYWYRQILGQKVEFLVSFYNNEISEKSEIFDDQFSVERPDGSNFTLKIRSTKLEDSAMYFCASSGRGRQYFGPGTRLTVT.

This chain joins TRBV5-1 and TRBJ1-1; TRBD1 matches 7 bases. Germline CDR1 is SGHRS and CDR2 is YFSETQ. Trimming at V came to 2 bases and at J to 1 base, leaving 2 bases not matched to a gene. This CDR3 comprises 14 residues. In DNA, the CDR3 is TGCGCCAGCAGCTTCTACAGGGGGAACACTGAAGCTTTCTTT. It encodes CASSFYRGNTEAFF.

The rearrangement links TRBV11-3 to TRBJ2-7; 11 nucleotides line up with TRBD2. The trim removed 1 base at V and 7 bases at J, leaving 9 bases unmatched. CDR1 and CDR2 from the germline V gene are SGHNT and YENEEA. This CDR3 has 16 amino acids. The CDR3 DNA follows: TGTGCCAGCAGCTTAGGCCGACTAGCGGGACTTCAAGAGCAGTACTTC. Its translation is CASSLGRLAGLQEQYF. The whole variable domain, filled in from reference TRBV11-3 and TRBJ2-7, reads EAGVVQSPRYKIIEKKQPVAFWCNPISGHNTLYWYLQNLGQGPELLIRYENEEAVDDSQLPKDRFSAERLKGVDSTLKIQPAELGDSAVYLCASSLGRLAGLQEQYFGPGTRLTVT.

The gene calls are TRBV12-3 or TRBV12-4 and TRBJ1-1; D is uncertain. The CDR3 has 13 residues. The V and J ends lost 5 bases and 5 bases respectively, with 12 bases between them. The CDR3 here is CASSQATFTEAFF. The CDR3 coding sequence is TGTGCCAGCAGTCAAGCTACATTTACTGAAGCTTTCTTT.

J is TRBJ1-2 and V is TRBV7-9; D gene ambiguous. Trimming removed 1 base at V and 7 bases at J, with 13 bases between. Germline lookup yields CDR1 SEHNR and CDR2 FQNEAQ (reference sequence). The CDR3 length is 14 residues. As DNA, the CDR3 is TGTGCCAGCAGCTTAGGGGAGCGACTGAGTGGCTACACCTTC. This codes for CASSLGERLSGYTF.

The chain combines TRBV5-1 with TRBJ2-3; the D gene is possibly TRBD2 (5 bases). This CDR3 comprises 15 residues. Trimming removed 0 bases from V and 2 bases from J, with 10 bases in between. Germline V gene data show CDR1 as SGHRS and CDR2 as YFSETQ. CDR3 loop: CASSLEGRVTDTQYF. In nucleotides, the CDR3 is TGCGCCAGCAGCTTGGAAGGGCGGGTCACAGATACGCAGTATTTT.

The V gene is TRBV11-2, the J gene TRBJ1-2; 9 bases agree with TRBD1. This CDR3 is built from 14 residues. Germline values: CDR1 SGHAT, CDR2 FQNNGV. V gave up 5 bases and J gave up 1 base; unmatched junction bases: 2. CDR3 region: CASSRTGDNYGYTF. CDR3 in DNA: TGTGCCAGCAGCCGGACAGGGGATAACTATGGCTACACCTTC.

The genes are TRBV3-1 (or the pseudogene TRBV3-2) and TRBJ2-7, with D perhaps TRBD1 (6 bases). The germline CDR1 and CDR2 sequences are LGHDT and YNNKEL (reference sequence). The V gene lost 0 bases and the J gene lost 5 bases, with 14 bases spanning the gap. The CDR3 totals 15 residues. The CDR3 DNA sequence: TGTGCCAGCAGCCAAGATGCAGGGGTGTGGAACGAGCAGTACTTC. This gives the protein CASSQDAGVWNEQYF.

The V and J genes are TRBV2 and TRBJ2-1, with 9 nucleotides matching TRBD2. V shed 7 bases, J shed 3 bases, and the junction held 7 bases outside the gene matches. Germline loops: CDR1 SNHLY, CDR2 FYNNEI. The length of the CDR3 is 15 residues. This CDR3 reads CASNWIAGDYNEQFF. In DNA, the CDR3 is TGTGCCAGCAACTGGATAGCGGGGGACTACAATGAGCAGTTCTTC.

This clone was observed many times. The V gene is TRBV12-3 or TRBV12-4, the J gene TRBJ2-7, with a weak D call TRBD2 (5 bases). This CDR3 spans 13 amino acids. The V end was cut by 7 bases, the J end by 7 bases, with 17 bases between. The CDR3 DNA reads as TGTGCCAGCACGTCCGGGGTTTATGGGGAGCAGTACTTC. It encodes CASTSGVYGEQYF.

The chain links TRBV5-6 to TRBJ2-1; the match to TRBD1 covers 7 bases. The V segment lost 1 base and the J segment 9 bases; nucleotides outside the gene matches: 10. This CDR3 is 15 amino acids long. The V gene's germline CDR1 is SGHDT and CDR2 YYEEEE. The CDR3, as DNA: TGTGCCAGCAGCTTGTGGTCAGGGGGTAGGGTTGAGCAGTTCTTC. Its protein is CASSLWSGGRVEQFF.

The genes are TRBV7-3 and TRBJ2-7; TRBD1 matches at 9 bases. The germline V gene encodes CDR1 SGHTA and CDR2 FQGTGA. V trimming: 3 bases; J trimming: 6 bases; junction bases outside the gene matches: 9. The CDR3 has 15 residues. Here the CDR3 DNA reads TGTGCCAGCAGCTTGGGTCCCGGGACAGGGTTCGAGCAGTACTTC. Translating it yields CASSLGPGTGFEQYF.

The gene calls are TRBV2 and TRBJ1-2; D may be TRBD1 (5 bases). The CDR3 has 11 amino acids. Germline CDR1 and CDR2: SNHLY and FYNNEI. V lost 6 bases and J 5 bases, leaving 7 bases between the germline ends. The CDR3 loop reads CASRQVYGYTF. CDR3 DNA sequence: TGTGCCAGCAGACAGGTTTATGGCTACACCTTC.

The V call is TRBV10-1, the J call TRBJ2-2; D gene uncertain. Trimming took 1 base from V and 2 from J, leaving 5 bases between them. Germline assignment: CDR1 WNHNN and CDR2 SYGVQD (reference sequence). The CDR3 totals 14 residues. The CDR3 DNA reads as TGCGCCAGCAGTGAGTTACCAAACACCGGGGAGCTGTTTTTT. Protein sequence: CASSELPNTGELFF.

The V and J genes are TRBV19 and TRBJ1-3, with D perhaps TRBD1 (6 bases). Trimming took off 7 bases at V and 2 bases at J, with 12 bases between the two ends. The CDR3 runs to 14 residues. Germline V gene sequence: CDR1 LNHDA, CDR2 SQIVND (reference sequence). CDR3 nucleotides: TGTGCCAGTACCCCAAACAGGGCTGGAAACACCATATATTTT. Its translation is CASTPNRAGNTIYF.

This clone was observed once. This rearrangement joins TRBV5-1 to TRBJ1-4; D is undetermined. Germline lookup yields CDR1 SGHRS and CDR2 YFSETQ. This CDR3 is built from 15 residues. Trimming left V 0 bases short and J 6 bases short, with 12 bases between. The CDR3 is CASSLAGIGDEKLFF. The CDR3, as DNA: TGCGCCAGCAGCTTGGCCGGGATCGGGGATGAAAAACTGTTTTTT.

This chain links TRBV11-1 with TRBJ2-7, with 8 bases matching TRBD1. J was trimmed by 6 bases and V by 1 base; bases with no gene match: 8. This CDR3 contains 15 residues. Germline V CDR1 and CDR2: SGHAT, FQDESV (reference sequence). CDR3 residues: CASSLVGQGAFEQYF. CDR3 sequence (DNA): TGTGCCAGCAGCTTAGTAGGACAGGGAGCATTCGAGCAGTACTTC. Filled out from reference TRBV11-1 and TRBJ2-7, the complete variable domain reads EAEVAQSPRYKITEKSQAVAFWCDPISGHATLYWYRQILGQGPELLVQFQDESVVDDSQLPKDRFSAERLKGVDSTLKIQPAELGDSAMYLCASSLVGQGAFEQYFGPGTRLTVT.

V and J are TRBV2 and TRBJ2-3, with 11 bases aligning to TRBD2. Germline trimming cut 6 bases from V and 3 bases from J; bases unmatched to any gene: 26. The germline CDR1 and CDR2 sequences are SNHLY and FYNNEI. This CDR3 has 22 amino acids. CDR3: CASSIPGGPLAVLAGGTDTQYF. The DNA for the CDR3 is TGTGCCAGCAGCATTCCAGGAGGTCCGTTGGCAGTCCTAGCGGGGGGAACAGATACGCAGTATTTT.

The rearrangement uses TRBV5-6 and TRBJ1-6; no clear D gene. This CDR3 region has 12 residues. The V end was cut by 0 bases, the J end by 7 bases, with 2 bases between. The germline V gene encodes CDR1 SGHDT and CDR2 YYEEEE. CDR3 nucleotide sequence: TGTGCCAGCAGCTTGGGGAATTCACCCCTCCACTTT. Protein sequence: CASSLGNSPLHF.

This chain uses TRBV30 with TRBJ1-5; TRBD1 might be the D (6 bases). Germline V gene data show CDR1 as GTSNPN and CDR2 as SVGIG (reference sequence). Trimming cost V 4 bases and J 6 bases, with 13 bases left between them. The CDR3 length is 13 residues. CDR3 amino acids: CAWTGDNFQPQHF. For the CDR3, the DNA is TGTGCCTGGACAGGGGACAATTTTCAGCCCCAGCATTTT.

This chain uses TRBV30 with TRBJ2-6; D gene ambiguous. CDR1 is GTSNPN and CDR2 is SVGIG in the germline V gene (reference sequence). The CDR3 is made up of 13 amino acids. Trimming removed 7 bases from V and 1 base from J, with 8 bases in between. The CDR3 DNA follows: TGTGCCTTGGGCTCTTCTGGGGCCAACGTCCTGACTTTC. It encodes CALGSSGANVLTF.

This chain uses TRBV7-9 with TRBJ2-1; the match to TRBD1 covers 7 bases. The CDR3 sequence is 14 residues long. The germline V gene has CDR1 SEHNR and CDR2 FQNEAQ (reference sequence). The J segment lost 5 bases and the V segment lost 6 bases, leaving 7 bases of the junction unmatched. For the CDR3, the DNA is TGTGCCAGCAGACCCGGGACAGTCGACAATGAGCAGTTCTTC. Translating it yields CASRPGTVDNEQFF.

The chain recombines TRBV13 with TRBJ2-6; the D is unclear. The germline V gene has CDR1 PRHDT and CDR2 FYEKMQ (reference sequence). The ends were cut back, 6 bases at V and 4 bases at J, with 7 bases in the middle. This CDR3 spans 13 amino acids. CDR3 protein: CASRNQGANVLTF. CDR3 bases: TGTGCCAGCAGAAACCAGGGGGCCAACGTCCTGACTTTC.

The V call is TRBV7-2, the J call TRBJ2-7; 10 nucleotides line up with TRBD2. V trimming: 5 bases; J trimming: 4 bases; junction bases outside the gene matches: 8. This CDR3 spans 15 amino acids. CDR1 is SGHTA and CDR2 is FQGNSA in the germline V gene. The CDR3 here is CASSRWTSGSYEQYF. DNA for the CDR3: TGTGCCAGCAGCAGATGGACTAGCGGTTCTTACGAGCAGTACTTC.

V gene TRBV18 combines with J gene TRBJ2-3; D perhaps matches TRBD1 (6 bases). Per germline, CDR1 KGHSH and CDR2 LQKENI. V was cut by 5 bases and J by 3 bases, with 24 bases left in between. The CDR3 sequence is 18 residues long. CDR3 nucleotides: TGTGCCAGCTCATCAGGCCCCACCACAGGGCGAAGTACAGATACGCAGTATTTT. Translated, it gives CASSSGPTTGRSTDTQYF.

This rearrangement joins TRBV9 to TRBJ1-1; D remains ambiguous. The germline V gene has CDR1 SGDLS and CDR2 YYNGEE. The CDR3 consists of 17 residues. The V gene lost 3 bases and the J gene lost 1 base, with 19 bases spanning the gap. The CDR3 bases are TGTGCCAGCAGCGGAAATCCTAGGGCCCGGAGGAACACTGAAGCTTTCTTT. As protein: CASSGNPRARRNTEAFF. Combining the CDR3 with reference TRBV9 and TRBJ1-1 gives the whole variable domain DSGVTQTPKHLITATGQRVTLRCSPRSGDLSVYWYQQSLDQGLQFLIQYYNGEERAKGNILERFSAQQFPDLHSELNLSSLELGDSALYFCASSGNPRARRNTEAFFGQGTRLTVV.